The clone carrying this T cell receptor beta chain was picked up a small number of times. Its antigen remains unidentified. Treatment here: oral pan-JAK inhibitor, 5-10 mg twice daily. Samples from alopecia areata patients were lesional scalp punch biopsies and peripheral blood. Sequencing used cDNA as its template, made by extracting RNA and reverse transcribing it. Some clones are missing from TCRdb's copy, which holds only in-frame ones; the method was immunoSEQ multiplex PCR. Among 150,000 to 200,000 clones listed, 50% to 70% were seen once. This sample is part of a study of CD8+ T cells in alopecia areata. The CDR3 is 13 amino acids. The V and J ends lost 7 bases and 6 bases respectively, with 18 bases between them. Germline V lookup: CDR1 SQVTM, CDR2 ANQGSEA. Study results and limitations: Clonality was higher in lesional than normal scalp, especially in alopecia totalis/universalis. Besides other cells, scalp samples also yield sequences of resident alphabeta T cells from normal skin.

The receptor was derived from a human donor with alopecia areata. V usage is TRBV29-1 and J usage is TRBJ2-5; tentative D call: TRBD2 (7 bases). The source material was CD4+ T cells sorted from blood, sampled around week 50, from a patient treated with tofacitinib. CDR3 region: CSAGGPRGKTQYF. The CDR3 DNA sequence: TGCAGCGCGGGGGGTCCCAGGGGAAAGACCCAGTACTTC.